A selection of T cell receptor beta chains follows, all from one sample in a study of Tregs in tolerant kidney transplant recipients. Antigen specificity for these receptors is unknown. This table comes from immunoSEQ multiplex PCR, and its TCRdb copy is limited to in-frame clones, with some not included. The sample consists of about 1,800 clones, roughly 65% of them appearing once. The specimen sequenced was CD8+ T cells from blood cultured with allogeneic cells. The origin of the receptors is a human donor in good health. Both conserved end residues are part of each CDR3. D genes are given only for firm matches. Clone sizes are given selectively: once, few, many, or a class where the clone is expanded.

>.|TRBJ2-1|15|few|TRBV27
CASSFSGDSYNEQFF
TGTGCCAGCAGTTTCTCGGGGGACTCCTACAATGAGCAGTTCTTC
>.|TRBJ2-7|14|few|TRBV9
CASSPEGSYDEQYF
TGTGCCAGCAGCCCCGAGGGGTCCTACGACGAGCAGTACTTC
>TRBD2|TRBJ2-7|15|.|TRBV7-6
CASSPLAGSSYEQYF
TGTGCCAGCAGCCCTCTAGCGGGGAGCTCCTACGAGCAGTACTTC
>TRBD1|TRBJ2-7|16|.|TRBV25-1
CASSEFYRGRVHEQYF
TGTGCCAGCAGTGAATTTTACAGGGGGCGCGTCCACGAGCAGTACTTC
>.|TRBJ2-3|14|.|TRBV25-1
CASREVSGMDTQYF
TGTGCCAGCAGAGAAGTTTCGGGGATGGATACGCAGTATTTT
>.|TRBJ2-5|15|.|TRBV6-1
CASNEDRGNKETQYF
TGTGCCAGCAACGAGGACCGGGGTAATAAAGAGACCCAGTACTTC
>TRBD1|TRBJ1-2|12|.|TRBV9
CASSGDRVAYTF
TGTGCCAGCAGCGGCGACAGGGTTGCCTACACCTTC
>.|TRBJ2-2|11|.|TRBV4-1
CASRETGELFF
TGCGCCAGCAGGGAGACCGGGGAGCTGTTTTTT
>TRBD2|TRBJ2-3|16|.|TRBV13
CASSAGLAGVADTQYF
TGTGCCAGCAGCGCGGGACTAGCGGGAGTGGCAGATACGCAGTATTTT
>.|TRBJ2-3|17|once|TRBV4-1
CASSQDRWEAFTDTQYF
TGCGCCAGCAGCCAAGATAGGTGGGAAGCCTTCACAGATACGCAGTATTTT
>TRBD1|TRBJ1-2|13|.|TRBV27
CASRDRGNYGYTF
TGTGCCAGCAGAGACAGGGGCAACTATGGCTACACCTTC
>TRBD1|TRBJ2-3|19|few|TRBV7-3
CASSLTGGTGPRLEDTQYF
TGTGCCAGCAGCTTAACAGGGGGGACAGGCCCTAGGCTGGAAGATACGCAGTATTTT
>TRBD2|TRBJ2-1|15|.|TRBV19
CASNVAGVSYNEQFF
TGTGCCAGCAATGTAGCGGGAGTTTCCTACAATGAGCAGTTCTTC
>.|TRBJ1-1|15|few|TRBV5-6
CASSLLQGRNTEAFF
TGTGCCAGCAGCTTGTTGCAGGGAAGGAACACTGAAGCTTTCTTT
>.|TRBJ2-7|10|.|TRBV6-1
CAIQGYEQYF
TGTGCCATTCAGGGTTACGAGCAGTACTTC
>.|TRBJ1-2|14|.|TRBV7-6
CASSLFGTDYGYTF
TGTGCCAGCAGCCTTTTCGGGACGGACTATGGCTACACCTTC
>.|TRBJ2-7|13|few|TRBV7-9
CASSPWQDYEQYF
TGTGCCAGCAGCCCGTGGCAGGATTACGAGCAGTACTTC
>.|TRBJ2-7|12|.|TRBV5-4
CASSPDSYEQYF
TGTGCCAGCAGCCCCGACTCTTACGAGCAGTACTTC
>.|TRBJ2-7|15|.|TRBV7-9
CASSSRFGLPYEQYF
TGTGCCAGCAGCTCCAGGTTTGGGTTACCCTACGAGCAGTACTTC
>TRBD1|TRBJ2-2|13|.|TRBV2
CASSGRGPGELFF
TGTGCCAGCAGTGGCAGGGGGCCCGGGGAGCTGTTTTTT
>.|TRBJ2-1|14|.|TRBV6-5
CASSYRTAYNEQFF
TGTGCCAGCAGTTACCGGACGGCCTACAATGAGCAGTTCTTC
>.|TRBJ2-7|14|once|TRBV2
CASSDGQGRREQYF
TGTGCCAGCAGTGATGGGCAGGGAAGACGCGAGCAGTACTTC
>.|TRBJ1-5|14|.|TRBV11-2
CASSLGGPQEPQHF
TGTGCCAGCAGCTTAGGGGGCCCCCAGGAGCCCCAGCATTTT
>.|TRBJ2-7|15|few|TRBV2
CASNPGRSVPGEQYF
TGTGCCAGCAACCCGGGGCGTTCGGTCCCCGGGGAGCAGTACTTC
>.|TRBJ1-4|19|.|TRBV10-3
CAISAIDPHFISTNEKLFF
TGTGCCATCAGTGCTATCGACCCGCACTTCATTTCAACTAATGAAAAACTGTTTTTT
>TRBD2|TRBJ2-3|16|.|TRBV7-9
CASSPPASGRSDTQYF
TGTGCCAGCAGCCCCCCGGCTAGCGGGAGATCCGATACGCAGTATTTT
>.|TRBJ2-3|15|.|TRBV5-1
CASSLEGPTWDTQYF
TGCGCCAGCAGCTTGGAGGGACCGACGTGGGATACGCAGTATTTT
>.|TRBJ2-7|13|.|TRBV23-1
CASSLLHSYEQYF
TGCGCCAGCAGTCTTTTACACTCCTACGAGCAGTACTTC
>.|TRBJ2-1|16|.|TRBV10-2
CASRPDYTRSYNEQFF
TGCGCCAGCAGGCCGGACTATACCCGCTCCTACAATGAGCAGTTCTTC
>.|TRBJ2-7|16|.|TRBV21-1
CASSKLWSGGGYEQYF
TGTGCCAGCAGCAAACTGTGGAGCGGGGGGGGCTACGAGCAGTACTTC
>TRBD1|TRBJ1-2|15|.|TRBV13
CASSSGTGGAYGYTF
TGTGCCAGCAGCTCCGGGACAGGAGGAGCCTATGGCTACACCTTC